This TCR beta chain came from a study of T cell changes during pregnancy in multiple sclerosis. The germline CDR1 and CDR2 sequences are MNHEY and SMNVEV (reference sequence). Germline trimming cut 6 bases from V and 0 bases from J; bases unmatched to any gene: 7. This CDR3 is built from 15 residues. This clone was found a few times. Measured with immunoSEQ multiplex PCR; TCRdb has only the in-frame clones, and not every one. The table has some 40,000 clones, roughly 90% seen once. The gene calls are TRBV27 and TRBJ1-1, with 7 positions matching TRBD1. The specimen comprised CD4+ T cells from peripheral blood mononuclear cells, sampled before pregnancy. This receptor was obtained from a female donor with multiple sclerosis, enrolled in a pregnancy study. The CDR3 reads CASRLTGTVNTEAFF. CDR3 DNA: TGTGCCAGCAGGCTAACCGGGACAGTGAACACTGAAGCTTTCTTT.